The 30 T cell receptor beta chains presented below share a single source sample, sequenced in a study of read filtering for tumor transcriptome and immune sequencing. The library was built from 400 ng RNA with molecular barcoded adaptors for alpha/delta and beta/gamma chains. TCRdb used MiXCR to reprocess the reads, holding one entry per CDR3 protein. This table holds about 57,000 distinct CDR3 sequences, roughly 19% found once. Sequencing was carried out using a population of CD138-negative cells sorted from bone marrow. These receptors were collected from a donor aged 40 or older with multiple myeloma.

V is TRBV19 and J is TRBJ2-1; the match to TRBD2 covers 8 bases. Trimming at V came to 4 bases and at J to 4 bases, leaving 3 bases not matched to a gene. The CDR3 is 14 residues long. The germline CDR1 and CDR2 sequences are LNHDA and SQIVND (reference sequence). The DNA of the CDR3 is TGTGCCAGTAGTACCGGGACTAGTTACAATGAGCAGTTCTTC. Protein sequence: CASSTGTSYNEQFF.

This clonotype was counted at least ten times. CDR3 sequence (DNA): TGTGCCAGCAGTTTAACGCGGGGGGATACGCAGTATTTT. This gives the protein CASSLTRGDTQYF. The rearrangement uses TRBV12-3 or TRBV12-4 and TRBJ2-3; 7 bases match TRBD2. This CDR3 contains 13 residues. V lost 2 bases, J lost 6 bases, and 2 bases stayed unmatched.

In this sample, this clonotype turned up many times. The chain carries TRBV3-1 and TRBJ1-1; no clear D gene. The CDR3 runs to 12 residues. CDR1 is LGHDT and CDR2 is YNNKEL in the germline V gene (reference sequence). The V gene lost 1 base and the J gene lost 7 bases, with 7 bases spanning the gap. The CDR3 protein is CASSQGIVEAFF. The CDR3 DNA reads TGTGCCAGCAGCCAAGGGATTGTTGAAGCTTTCTTT.

Turning to this clonotype: A much larger clone sits a single nucleotide away, making a read error possible. The V gene is TRBV7-9, the J gene TRBJ2-7, with TRBD1 matching over 7 bases. Germline V CDR1 and CDR2: SEHNR, FQNEAQ (reference sequence). This CDR3 is 16 amino acids long. V trimming: 4 bases; J trimming: 4 bases; junction bases outside the gene matches: 13. The CDR3 DNA follows: TGTGCCAGCAGCTCCTTATGGGGCAGGGGGATTTACGAGCAGTACTTC. It specifies CASSSLWGRGIYEQYF.

This clonotype showed up just a few times. A single base separates this from a much larger clone, so it may be a read error. The chain links TRBV28 to TRBJ2-1; weak D call: TRBD2 (7 bases). CDR1 is MDHEN, CDR2 SYDVKM, per germline. The CDR3 loop spans 16 amino acids. In nucleotides, the CDR3 is TGTGCCGGCAGATTAGGGGGGGCTAGTTCCAGGGATGAGCAGTTCTTC. Encoded protein: CAGRLGGASSRDEQFF. The complete variable domain, with remaining parts taken from reference TRBV28 and TRBJ2-1, reads DVKVTQSSRYLVKRTGEKVFLECVQDMDHENMFWYRQDPGLGLRLIYFSYDVKMKEKGDIPEGYSVSREKKERFSLILESASTNQTSMYLCAGRLGGASSRDEQFFGPGTRLTVL.

About this clonotype: A much more abundant neighbour one base away suggests this may be a read error. The genes are TRBV15 and TRBJ2-7, with 10 bases fitting TRBD1. The trim removed 1 base at V and 2 bases at J, leaving 8 bases unmatched. Germline V gene lookup returns CDR1 LNHNV and CDR2 YYDKDF (reference sequence). CDR3 length: 17 residues. Written as DNA, the CDR3 is TGTGCCACCAGCAGAGGGACAGGGGGGACGGGGCCCTACGAGCAGTACTTC. Translated, it gives CATSRGTGGTGPYEQYF.

This clonotype was recorded many times. The CDR3 DNA sequence: TGTGCCAGCAGGCCCCGTCTGGGGGGGGAAGCAGACGAGCAGTACTTC. This translates into CASRPRLGGEADEQYF. The rearrangement joins TRBV11-2 to TRBJ2-7, with 7 nucleotides matching TRBD2. Germline values: CDR1 SGHAT, CDR2 FQNNGV. J was trimmed by 5 bases and V by 6 bases; bases with no gene match: 16. There are 16 residues in the CDR3.

The V gene is TRBV7-3, the J gene TRBJ2-3; TRBD2 matches at 8 bases. The CDR3 is 17 amino acids. The J segment lost 4 bases and the V segment lost 3 bases, leaving 12 bases of the junction unmatched. CDR1 SGHTA and CDR2 FQGTGA come from the germline V gene. In DNA form, the CDR3 reads TGTGCCAGCAGCTTCCTTGGAAGCGGGGGAAGATCAGATACGCAGTATTTT. It codes for CASSFLGSGGRSDTQYF.

This clonotype was seen repeatedly, ten times or more. The chain recombines TRBV10-3 with TRBJ2-1; 8 bases map to TRBD2. The V segment lost 7 bases and the J segment 6 bases; nucleotides outside the gene matches: 17. Germline CDR1 reads ENHRY; CDR2 reads SYGVKD. The CDR3 sequence is 17 residues long. DNA of the CDR3: TGTGCCATCACACCCCGGGTCGGCAGCGGGAGCTCCAATGAGCAGTTCTTC. Its protein product is CAITPRVGSGSSNEQFF.

This clonotype was observed many times. Compared with germline, one end of the junction differs, possibly owing to a read error. The genes are TRBV12-3 or TRBV12-4 and TRBJ2-1; 11 bases fit TRBD2. This CDR3 region has 20 residues. CDR3 nucleotide sequence: TGTGCCAGCAGTCCTACTCGGGGGTTAGCGGGAGGGCGACCGGACAATGAGCATTTCTTC. Its translation is CASSPTRGLAGGRPDNEHFF.

On this clonotype itself: A much larger clone differs from this one at a single base, so this may be a read error. The V gene is TRBV4-1, the J gene TRBJ1-4, with D unclear. The CDR3 is 16 amino acids. Between the trimmed V and J ends, which lost 0 bases and 6 bases, there was a span of 14 bases. Germline CDR1 and CDR2: MGHRA and YSYEKL. The CDR3 reads CASSQDSPRADEKLFF. Here the CDR3 DNA reads TGCGCCAGCAGCCAAGACTCACCGCGGGCGGATGAAAAACTGTTTTTT.

Turning to this clonotype: At one end the junction does not follow the germline gene, possibly because of a read error. The chain links TRBV12-3 or TRBV12-4 to TRBJ1-5; D might be TRBD1 (5 bases). This CDR3 comprises 13 residues. The CDR3 spells CAGSLGDDQPQHF. In DNA, the CDR3 is TGTGCCGGCAGTTTGGGGGACGATCAGCCCCAGCATTTT.

The V call is TRBV10-3, the J call TRBJ2-3; D may be TRBD2 (6 bases). Per germline, CDR1 ENHRY and CDR2 SYGVKD. The V end lost 0 bases, the J end lost 6 bases, and 25 bases lay between the germline ends. The CDR3 extends over 19 amino acids. Here the CDR3 DNA reads TGTGCCATCAGTGAGTCGTCAAGAGGACTAACTTTGAGACGGGATACGCAGTATTTT. Its protein is CAISESSRGLTLRRDTQYF.

As concerns this clonotype: At one end the junction does not follow the germline gene, possibly because of a read error. This rearrangement joins TRBV28 to TRBJ1-2; 7 bases align to TRBD1. CDR3 length equals 16 residues. Germline CDR1 MDHEN, CDR2 SYDVKM. CDR3 nucleotide sequence: TGTGCCAGCAGTCCCTCCGGACAGGCCGTGAGGTATGGCTACATCTTC. Protein: CASSPSGQAVRYGYIF.

This clonotype has only a few counts. The chain links TRBV6-5 to TRBJ1-4, with 7 nucleotides matching TRBD1. V was clipped by 4 bases and J by 0 bases; unmatched bases: 5. Per the germline V gene, CDR1 is MNHEY and CDR2 is SVGAGI. The CDR3 extends over 16 amino acids. DNA of the CDR3: TGTGCCAGCAGTTCGACAGGGTCTGCAACTAATGAAAAACTGTTTTTT. Residues: CASSSTGSATNEKLFF.

This clonotype was seen a few times. This chain connects TRBV6-2 or TRBV6-3 to TRBJ2-1; tentatively, D is TRBD1 (7 bases). The CDR3 runs 15 residues. Germline CDR1 reads MNHEY; CDR2 reads SVGEGT. The V end was cut by 0 bases, the J end by 8 bases, with 14 bases between. CDR3 sequence reads: CASSYSEGAVYEQFF. The CDR3 DNA sequence: TGTGCCAGCAGTTACTCGGAGGGGGCCGTATATGAGCAGTTCTTC.

V is TRBV5-5 and J is TRBJ2-5; 7 bases line up with TRBD1. The CDR3 contains 15 residues. Per the germline V gene, CDR1 is SGHKS and CDR2 is YYEKEE (reference sequence). V was clipped by 3 bases and J by 9 bases; unmatched bases: 14. CDR3 nucleotide sequence: TGTGCCAGCAGCTCTTTGGACGGACAGGTCGAGGCCCAGTACTTC. This sequence encodes CASSSLDGQVEAQYF. Drawing the rest from reference TRBV5-5 and TRBJ2-5, the complete variable domain is DAGVTQSPTHLIKTRGQQVTLRCSPISGHKSVSWYQQVLGQGPQFIFQYYEKEERGRGNFPDRFSARQFPNYSSELNVNALLLGDSALYLCASSSLDGQVEAQYFGPGTRLLVL.

This clonotype has ten or more counts. The rearrangement links TRBV20-1 to TRBJ2-3, with no clear D. The CDR3 contains 13 residues. CDR1 is DFQATT, CDR2 SNEGSKA, per germline (reference sequence). The V and J ends lost 5 bases and 0 bases respectively, with 9 bases between them. The CDR3 DNA is TGCAGTGCTTGGGATATCAGCACAGATACGCAGTATTTT. Amino acid sequence: CSAWDISTDTQYF.

The chain joins TRBV6-1 to TRBJ2-5, with 11 bases aligning to TRBD2. Germline CDR1 is MNHNS and CDR2 is SASEGT. The CDR3 loop spans 16 amino acids. The trim removed 1 base at V and 5 bases at J, leaving 6 bases unmatched. The CDR3 bases are TGTGCCAGCAGTGAAGGGGTTAGCGGGAGGGCCGAGACCCAGTACTTC. Translating gives CASSEGVSGRAETQYF.

The chain joins TRBV2 to TRBJ2-7, with a tentative D call TRBD2 (6 bases). The V and J ends lost 11 bases and 6 bases respectively, with 14 bases between them. CDR1 and CDR2 (germline): SNHLY, FYNNEI. The CDR3 totals 11 residues. As DNA, the CDR3 is TGTGCCTGCGGGGTTGGAGGCGAGCAGTACTTC. This sequence encodes CACGVGGEQYF.

This clonotype was detected ten times or more. The chain employs TRBV24-1 and TRBJ2-5; 7 positions agree with TRBD2. This CDR3 is built from 14 residues. V gave up 4 bases and J gave up 3 bases; unmatched junction bases: 4. Germline V CDR1 and CDR2: KGHDR, SFDVKD. CDR3 DNA: TGTGCCACCAGTGACCTAGGGACTAAAGAGACCCAGTACTTC. Its translation is CATSDLGTKETQYF.

This clonotype was observed at least ten times. V gene TRBV11-2 combines with J gene TRBJ2-2; D not certain. Trimming stripped 5 bases from V and 1 base from J, with 8 bases between. Per the germline V gene, CDR1 is SGHAT and CDR2 is FQNNGV. This CDR3 is built from 14 residues. CDR3 in amino acids: CASSRSLNTGELFF. CDR3 DNA: TGTGCCAGCAGCCGTTCATTGAACACCGGGGAGCTGTTTTTT.

This clonotype was detected many times. The chain couples TRBV5-6 to TRBJ1-1; the D gene is possibly TRBD1 (5 bases). Germline lookup yields CDR1 SGHDT and CDR2 YYEEEE. V lost 0 bases to trimming and J lost 2 bases, with 8 bases between them. This CDR3 comprises 14 residues. CDR3 region: CASSLGGDNTEAFF. CDR3 nucleotide sequence: TGTGCCAGCAGCTTGGGAGGGGATAACACTGAAGCTTTCTTT.

This clonotype has at least ten counts. J is TRBJ2-1 and V is TRBV29-1; D is possibly TRBD2 (6 bases). CDR3 length: 15 residues. Germline loops: CDR1 SQVTM, CDR2 ANQGSEA. Trimming stripped 5 bases from V and 8 bases from J, with 22 bases between. The DNA for the CDR3 is TGCAGCGTTACCACAGCTTTGCGGGGTACGGATGAGCAGTTCTTC. This sequence encodes CSVTTALRGTDEQFF.

This clonotype was seen at least ten times. This chain joins TRBV30 and TRBJ2-1; D might be TRBD1 (5 bases). This CDR3 region has 12 residues. In germline, CDR1 is GTSNPN, CDR2 SVGIG (reference sequence). V lost 0 bases and J lost 13, with 13 bases in between. The CDR3 protein is CAWSVGVVGQFF. DNA for the CDR3: TGTGCCTGGAGTGTAGGGGTAGTTGGCCAGTTCTTC.

Concerning this clonotype itself: This may be a read error, as it is one base from a much larger clone. The J gene is TRBJ2-5, the V gene TRBV11-2; D remains unclear. Germline V gives CDR1 SGHAT, CDR2 FQNNGV. This CDR3 has 14 amino acids. The CDR3 is CASSLFGSREIQYF. The CDR3 DNA is TGTGCCAGCAGCTTATTTGGGTCCCGAGAGATCCAGTACTTC.

This clonotype was seen repeatedly, ten times or more. The chain employs TRBV11-2 and TRBJ1-1; TRBD1 is a possible D gene (6 bases). The V and J ends lost 3 bases and 1 base respectively, with 9 bases between them. This CDR3 contains 14 residues. Germline V gene sequence: CDR1 SGHAT, CDR2 FQNNGV. CDR3 in DNA: TGTGCCAGCAGCTTTTCCAGGGGGAACACTGAAGCTTTCTTT. Amino acids: CASSFSRGNTEAFF. Full variable domain (missing parts from reference TRBV11-2 and TRBJ1-1): EAGVAQSPRYKIIEKRQSVAFWCNPISGHATLYWYQQILGQGPKLLIQFQNNGVVDDSQLPKDRFSAERLKGVDSTLKIQPAKLEDSAVYLCASSFSRGNTEAFFGQGTRLTVV.

This clonotype showed up many times. The gene calls are TRBV7-2 and TRBJ2-7; TRBD2 matches at 7 bases. This CDR3 has 13 amino acids. Trimming took 4 bases from V and 7 from J; bases not matched to a gene: 7. Germline V CDR1 and CDR2: SGHTA, FQGNSA. CDR3 in DNA: TGTGCCAGCAGCTCCGGGGGGAGGGGAGAGCAGTACTTC. This gives the protein CASSSGGRGEQYF.

This clonotype was detected ten times or more. This rearrangement joins TRBV14 to TRBJ2-1; D call uncertain. Germline V CDR1 and CDR2: SGHDN, FVKESK. The CDR3 has 14 residues. Deletions cut 7 bases from V and 2 bases from J, with 12 bases between. The CDR3 DNA reads as TGTGCCAGCACCGGAGCGTTCCCCTACAATGAGCAGTTCTTC. It translates to CASTGAFPYNEQFF.

This clonotype was found many times. The CDR3, as DNA: TGTGCCAGCAGTGACTTTGCCTCCTACAATGAGCAGTTCTTC. Its protein is CASSDFASYNEQFF. The chain has TRBV25-1 and TRBJ2-1; D uncertain. V lost 3 bases to trimming and J lost 0 bases, with 6 bases between them. This CDR3 is 14 amino acids long. In germline, CDR1 is MGHDK, CDR2 SYGVNS.